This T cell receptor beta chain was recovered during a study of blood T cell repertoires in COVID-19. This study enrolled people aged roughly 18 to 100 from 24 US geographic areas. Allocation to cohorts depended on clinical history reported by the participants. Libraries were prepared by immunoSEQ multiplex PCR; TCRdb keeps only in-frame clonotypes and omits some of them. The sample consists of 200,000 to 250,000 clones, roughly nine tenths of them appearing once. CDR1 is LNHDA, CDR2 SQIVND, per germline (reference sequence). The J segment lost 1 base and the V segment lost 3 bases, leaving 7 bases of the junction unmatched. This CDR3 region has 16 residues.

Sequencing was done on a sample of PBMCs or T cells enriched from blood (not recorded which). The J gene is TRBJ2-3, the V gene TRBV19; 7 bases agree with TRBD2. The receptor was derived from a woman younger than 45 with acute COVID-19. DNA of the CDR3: TGTGCCAGTAGTATGCAGGCGGGAGCGGGCACAGATACGCAGTATTTT. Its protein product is CASSMQAGAGTDTQYF.